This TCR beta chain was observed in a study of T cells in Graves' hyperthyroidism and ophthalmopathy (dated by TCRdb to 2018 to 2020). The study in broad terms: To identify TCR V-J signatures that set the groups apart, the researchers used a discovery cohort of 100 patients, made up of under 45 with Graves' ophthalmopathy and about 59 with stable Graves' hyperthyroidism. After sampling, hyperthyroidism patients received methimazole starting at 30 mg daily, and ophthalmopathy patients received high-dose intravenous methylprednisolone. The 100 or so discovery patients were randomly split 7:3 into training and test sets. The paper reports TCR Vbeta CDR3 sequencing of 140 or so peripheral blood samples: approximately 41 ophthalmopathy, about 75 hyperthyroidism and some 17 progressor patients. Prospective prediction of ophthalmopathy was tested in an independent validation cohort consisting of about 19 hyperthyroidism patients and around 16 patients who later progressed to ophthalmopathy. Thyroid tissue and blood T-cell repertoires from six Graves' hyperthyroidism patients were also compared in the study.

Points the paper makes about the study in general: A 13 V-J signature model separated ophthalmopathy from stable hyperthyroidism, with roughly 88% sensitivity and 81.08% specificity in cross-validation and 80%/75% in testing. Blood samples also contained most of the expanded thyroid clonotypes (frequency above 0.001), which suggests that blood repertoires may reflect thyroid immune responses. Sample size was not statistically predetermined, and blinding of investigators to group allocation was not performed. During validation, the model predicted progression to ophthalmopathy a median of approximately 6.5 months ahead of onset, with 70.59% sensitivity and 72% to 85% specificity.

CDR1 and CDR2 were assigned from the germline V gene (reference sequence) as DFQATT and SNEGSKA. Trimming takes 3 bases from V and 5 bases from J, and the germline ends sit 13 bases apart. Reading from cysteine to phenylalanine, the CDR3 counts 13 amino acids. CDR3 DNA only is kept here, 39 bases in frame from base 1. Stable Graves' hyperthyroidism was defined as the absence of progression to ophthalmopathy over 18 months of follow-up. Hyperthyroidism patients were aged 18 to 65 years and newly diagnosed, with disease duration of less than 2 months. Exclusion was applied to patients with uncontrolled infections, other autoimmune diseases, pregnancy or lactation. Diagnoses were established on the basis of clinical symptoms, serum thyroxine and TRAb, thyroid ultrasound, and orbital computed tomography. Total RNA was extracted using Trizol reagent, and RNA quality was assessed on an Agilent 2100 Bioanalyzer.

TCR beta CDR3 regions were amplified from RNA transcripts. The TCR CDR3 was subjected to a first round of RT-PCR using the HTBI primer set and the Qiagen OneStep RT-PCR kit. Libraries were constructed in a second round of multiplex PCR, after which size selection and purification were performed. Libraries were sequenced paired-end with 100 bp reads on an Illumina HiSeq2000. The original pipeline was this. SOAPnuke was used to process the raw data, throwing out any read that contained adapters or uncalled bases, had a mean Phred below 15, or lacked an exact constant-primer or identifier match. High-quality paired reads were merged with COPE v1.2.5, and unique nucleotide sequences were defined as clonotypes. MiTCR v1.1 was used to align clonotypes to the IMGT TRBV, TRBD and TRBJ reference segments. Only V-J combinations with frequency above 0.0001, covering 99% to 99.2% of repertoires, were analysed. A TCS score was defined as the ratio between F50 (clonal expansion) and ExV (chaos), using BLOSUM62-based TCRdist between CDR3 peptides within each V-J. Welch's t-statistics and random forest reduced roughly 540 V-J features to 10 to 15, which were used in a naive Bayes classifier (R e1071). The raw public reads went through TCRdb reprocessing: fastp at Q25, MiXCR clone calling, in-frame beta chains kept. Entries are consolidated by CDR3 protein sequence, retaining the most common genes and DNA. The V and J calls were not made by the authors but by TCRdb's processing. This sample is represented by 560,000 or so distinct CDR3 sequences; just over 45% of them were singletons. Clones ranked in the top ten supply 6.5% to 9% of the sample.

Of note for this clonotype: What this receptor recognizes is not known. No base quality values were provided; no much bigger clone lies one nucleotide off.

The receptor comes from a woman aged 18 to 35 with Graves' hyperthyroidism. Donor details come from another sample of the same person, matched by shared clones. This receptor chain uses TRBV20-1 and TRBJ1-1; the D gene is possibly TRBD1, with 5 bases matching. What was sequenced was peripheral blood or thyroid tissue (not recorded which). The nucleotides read TGCAGTGCTAGCAGGGTCAAGAGGACTGAAGCTTTCTTT. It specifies CSASRVKRTEAFF.